The 21 T cell receptor beta chains in this list originate from one sample, sequenced in a study of cytomegalovirus exposure and HLA in healthy donors. Primers for the PCR totalled 60 Vbeta and 13 Jbeta. Here immunoSEQ multiplex PCR was the method, and the copy in TCRdb shows in-frame clones only, minus some. The sample lists 90,000 to 120,000 clones, around 80% occurring once. Specimen: PBMCs. These TCRs come from a woman between 18 and 29 years old in good health and CMV-seronegative.

The J gene is TRBJ1-6, the V gene TRBV27; D is ambiguous. Between the trimmed V and J ends, which lost 4 bases and 7 bases, there was a span of 11 bases. The CDR3 consists of 14 residues. Per germline, CDR1 MNHEY and CDR2 SMNVEV (reference sequence). The CDR3 bases are TGTGCCAGCAGTTGGAGGGCTGGGAATTCACCCCTCCACTTT. Translating gives CASSWRAGNSPLHF.

The J gene is TRBJ1-2, the V gene TRBV18; 7 bases map to TRBD1. Looked up from germline, CDR1 is KGHSH and CDR2 is LQKENI. The J segment lost 0 bases and the V segment lost 5 bases, leaving 9 bases of the junction unmatched. The CDR3 is 16 amino acids. CDR3 region: CASSSSTGRTNYGYTF. The CDR3, as DNA: TGTGCCAGCTCATCCTCGACAGGGAGGACTAACTATGGCTACACCTTC.

DNA of the CDR3: TGTGCCAGCAGCTTATACCCGGGGGGGGTCACTGAAGCTTTCTTT. Residues: CASSLYPGGVTEAFF. The chain joins TRBV7-2 to TRBJ1-1; D possibly corresponds to TRBD1 (5 bases). V was cut by 2 bases and J by 4 bases, with 14 bases left in between. The CDR3 totals 15 residues. In germline, CDR1 is SGHTA, CDR2 FQGNSA.

The V gene is TRBV5-1, the J gene TRBJ2-2, with 8 bases matching TRBD2. The CDR3 sequence is 18 residues long. V was clipped by 0 bases and J by 3 bases; unmatched bases: 10. From germline, CDR1 is SGHRS and CDR2 YFSETQ. The CDR3 bases are TGCGCCAGCAGCTTGGAGGTACTAGCGGAAAAGCACACCGGGGAGCTGTTTTTT. Translated, it gives CASSLEVLAEKHTGELFF.

J is TRBJ2-2 and V is TRBV7-9; 8 nucleotides agree with TRBD2. Germline V CDR1 and CDR2: SEHNR, FQNEAQ (reference sequence). The V and J ends lost 5 bases and 5 bases, in that order; junction bases with no gene match: 13. The length of the CDR3 is 17 residues. For the CDR3, the DNA is TGTGCCAGCAGCCGAACCCACAGGCCGGGGGGGACCGGGGAGCTGTTTTTT. Translating it yields CASSRTHRPGGTGELFF.

The J gene is TRBJ1-1, the V gene TRBV7-9; D gene uncertain. The CDR3 totals 12 residues. Deletions cut 4 bases from V and 1 base from J, with 4 bases between. The germline V gene encodes CDR1 SEHNR and CDR2 FQNEAQ (reference sequence). The CDR3 here is CASSSENTEAFF. CDR3 sequence (DNA): TGTGCCAGCAGCTCAGAGAACACTGAAGCTTTCTTT. The whole variable domain, filled in from reference TRBV7-9 and TRBJ1-1, reads DTGVSQNPRHKITKRGQNVTFRCDPISEHNRLYWYRQTLGQGPEFLTYFQNEAQLEKSRLLSDRFSAERPKGSFSTLEIQRTEQGDSAMYLCASSSENTEAFFGQGTRLTVV.

J is TRBJ1-5 and V is TRBV28; D is possibly TRBD1 (6 bases). Trimming cost V 5 bases and J 4 bases, with 12 bases left between them. CDR3 length: 14 residues. Germline V gene lookup returns CDR1 MDHEN and CDR2 SYDVKM. The CDR3 coding sequence is TGTGCCAGCAGTGGGTCAGGGGAGAATCAGCCCCAGCATTTT. Its protein product is CASSGSGENQPQHF.

The chain employs TRBV11-2 and TRBJ1-1, with a tentative D call TRBD1 (5 bases). Trimming cost V 6 bases and J 5 bases, with 16 bases left between them. Germline CDR1 reads SGHAT; CDR2 reads FQNNGV. This CDR3 contains 14 residues. For the CDR3, the DNA is TGTGCCAGCAGGCTGACACGGGGGGGGACTGAAGCTTTCTTT. This codes for CASRLTRGGTEAFF.

The V gene is TRBV13, the J gene TRBJ2-6; possible D gene TRBD1, 5 bases. Trimming took 1 base from V and 0 from J, leaving 10 bases between them. This CDR3 contains 17 residues. Looked up from germline, CDR1 is PRHDT and CDR2 is FYEKMQ (reference sequence). The CDR3 DNA sequence: TGTGCCAGCAGCTTAGACCGACAGAACTCTGGGGCCAACGTCCTGACTTTC. This codes for CASSLDRQNSGANVLTF.

The chain is built from TRBV5-1 and TRBJ2-1; 8 bases fit TRBD1. The CDR3 loop spans 16 amino acids. CDR1 and CDR2 (germline): SGHRS, YFSETQ. Losses at the gene ends were 0 bases for V and 2 bases for J; bases not matched to a gene: 4. CDR3 DNA: TGCGCCAGCAGCTTGGTAGTGGACAGGGCCTACAATGAGCAGTTCTTC. It specifies CASSLVVDRAYNEQFF.

This sequence joins TRBV6-1 and TRBJ2-5; 11 bases line up with TRBD1. This CDR3 is built from 16 residues. Germline V gives CDR1 MNHNS, CDR2 SASEGT. V shed 0 bases, J shed 5 bases, and the junction held 5 bases outside the gene matches. CDR3 in DNA: TGTGCCAGCAGTGAAGCGCCCGGACAGGGGGCTGAGACCCAGTACTTC. Its protein product is CASSEAPGQGAETQYF.

Of note for this clone: Germline is not matched at one junction end, which may reflect a read error. CDR3 DNA sequence: TGCGCCAGCAGCCAACTACTAGACCAGGAGACCCAGTACTTC. Protein product: CASSQLLDQETQYF. The rearrangement uses TRBV4-3 and TRBJ2-5; possible D gene TRBD2, 5 bases. Looked up from germline, CDR1 is LGHNA and CDR2 is YSLEER. CDR3 length: 14 residues.

This chain joins TRBV7-8 and TRBJ1-2; perhaps TRBD1 as D (6 bases). The germline V gene has CDR1 SGHVS and CDR2 FQNEAQ. CDR3 length: 15 residues. Trimming shortened V by 1 base and J by 6 bases, and 15 bases separated the two germline ends. CDR3 residues: CASSLVGGAGDGYTF. The CDR3 DNA is TGTGCCAGCAGCTTAGTAGGGGGGGCAGGGGATGGCTACACCTTC. Full variable domain (rest looked up from reference TRBV7-8 and TRBJ1-2): GAGVSQSPRYKVAKRGQDVALRCDPISGHVSLFWYQQALGQGPEFLTYFQNEAQLDKSGLPSDRFFAERPEGSVSTLKIQRTQQEDSAVYLCASSLVGGAGDGYTFGSGTRLTVV.

This clone came up once. The chain combines TRBV27 with TRBJ2-3, with 7 bases matching TRBD2. The CDR3 runs to 17 residues. Germline CDR1 is MNHEY and CDR2 is SMNVEV (reference sequence). The V and J ends lost 1 base and 8 bases, in that order; junction bases with no gene match: 15. The CDR3 bases are TGTGCCAGCAGTTTATATTCAATAGCGGGTCCCCACGGTACGCAGTATTTT. Protein product: CASSLYSIAGPHGTQYF.

The gene calls are TRBV11-2 and TRBJ2-1, with D tentatively TRBD1 (5 bases). This CDR3 has 16 amino acids. Germline lookup yields CDR1 SGHAT and CDR2 FQNNGV. V lost 3 bases and J lost 2, with 14 bases in between. The CDR3 bases are TGTGCCAGCAGCTTCAAGACAGCCTTAACCTACAATGAGCAGTTCTTC. Its protein is CASSFKTALTYNEQFF.

V usage is TRBV6-6 and J usage is TRBJ1-5, with 7 bases matching TRBD1. CDR3 length: 15 amino acids. The ends lost 2 bases at V and 4 bases at J; junction bases unmatched: 5. Germline-derived CDR1 and CDR2 are MNHNY and SVGAGI (reference sequence). The CDR3 spells CASSYVGQANQPQHF. In DNA, the CDR3 is TGTGCCAGCAGTTACGTAGGACAGGCGAATCAGCCCCAGCATTTT.

Comments on this clone: The sample contains more than one DNA sequence encoding this CDR3. CDR3 sequence reads: CASSPGTGSYEQYF. The CDR3 bases are TGTGCCAGTAGTCCCGGGACAGGCTCCTACGAGCAGTACTTC. The V gene is TRBV19, the J gene TRBJ2-7; 8 nucleotides align to TRBD1. With 5 bases clipped from V and 0 bases from J, the junction kept 3 bases outside the gene matches. The CDR3 contains 14 residues. In germline, CDR1 is LNHDA, CDR2 SQIVND (reference sequence).

This CDR3 is CASSPPNQPQHF. CDR3 DNA sequence: TGTGCCAGCAGCCCTCCCAATCAGCCCCAGCATTTT. This chain uses TRBV7-8 with TRBJ1-5; D uncertain. The CDR3 runs 12 residues. V gave up 5 bases and J gave up 3 bases, with 5 bases separating them. CDR1 SGHVS and CDR2 FQNEAQ come from the germline V gene.

V and J are TRBV6-5 and TRBJ2-3, with TRBD2 identical over 7 bases. The CDR3 loop spans 14 amino acids. V gave up 8 bases and J gave up 4 bases; unmatched junction bases: 9. CDR1 MNHEY and CDR2 SVGAGI come from the germline V gene. In DNA, the CDR3 is TGTGCCAGCTGGCGGGGGATGAGGCCAGATACGCAGTATTTT. This encodes CASWRGMRPDTQYF.

The chain carries TRBV30 and TRBJ2-3; 13 bases map to TRBD2. Germline-derived CDR1 and CDR2 are GTSNPN and SVGIG (reference sequence). The CDR3 is 15 amino acids. The ends lost 2 bases at V and 8 bases at J; junction bases unmatched: 7. CDR3 coding DNA: TGTGCCTGGAGTACTAGCGGGGGGGAAGAAACTACGCAGTATTTT. Translated: CAWSTSGGEETTQYF.

The chain has TRBV21-1 and TRBJ2-5; TRBD1 is taken as the D call from the table, unchecked against the DNA. TRBV21-1 is classified as a pseudogene. CDR3 length equals 13 residues. CDR3 sequence reads: CARGTGRSETQYF. Written as DNA, the CDR3 is TGTGCCAGAGGGACAGGGAGGTCGGAGACCCAGTACTTC.